This entry lists 25 T cell receptor beta chains sequenced from one sample in a study of shared clonotypes between healthy human individuals. Sequenced by immunoSEQ multiplex PCR; TCRdb stores in-frame clones only, minus some. The sample shows approximately 2.5 million clones, 80% to 95% of them seen only once. Sequencing used naive CD4+ T cells from PBMCs. Noted subset: CD45RA+ positively selected. All receptors come from a man aged 18 to 29 in good health. Some clones in this sample may be carry-over from other donors' samples.

The CDR3 DNA follows: TGTGCCAGCAGCCCGGGGGGCGGGAGGGCCGGCGGGGAGCTGTTTTTT. Translating gives CASSPGGGRAGGELFF. V is TRBV7-2 and J is TRBJ2-2, with 9 bases fitting TRBD2. The ends lost 5 bases at V and 7 bases at J; junction bases unmatched: 11. The length of the CDR3 is 16 residues. Germline CDR1 is SGHTA and CDR2 is FQGNSA.

This clone was seen only once. This chain connects TRBV29-1 to TRBJ1-1; unclear D gene. Germline loops: CDR1 SQVTM, CDR2 ANQGSEA. The ends were cut back, 4 bases at V and 3 bases at J, with 12 bases in the middle. CDR3 length equals 13 residues. The CDR3 is CSVAQGMDTEAFF. CDR3 in DNA: TGCAGCGTTGCACAAGGCATGGACACTGAAGCTTTCTTT.

This sequence joins TRBV6-6 and TRBJ2-3, with 9 nucleotides matching TRBD2. This CDR3 has 15 residues. Germline CDR1 is MNHNY and CDR2 is SVGAGI (reference sequence). V lost 5 bases and J lost 4; bases outside the gene matches: 7. The CDR3 sequence is CASSGPAGGADTQYF. The CDR3 DNA reads as TGTGCCAGCAGTGGACCAGCGGGGGGAGCAGATACGCAGTATTTT.

V usage is TRBV9 and J usage is TRBJ2-2; D possibly corresponds to TRBD1 (6 bases). The CDR3 is 16 amino acids. Trimming shortened V by 0 bases and J by 4 bases, and 13 bases separated the two germline ends. Per germline, CDR1 SGDLS and CDR2 YYNGEE. The CDR3 bases are TGTGCCAGCAGCGTAGTCCCCAGACAGGCCACCGGGGAGCTGTTTTTT. As protein: CASSVVPRQATGELFF.

This clone appeared a single time. V and J are TRBV27 and TRBJ2-4; 8 nucleotides match TRBD2. This CDR3 spans 20 amino acids. The V gene's germline CDR1 is MNHEY and CDR2 SMNVEV (reference sequence). V lost 4 bases and J lost 3; bases outside the gene matches: 20. The DNA of the CDR3 is TGTGCCAGCAGTTCAATAAGGGGGGCGGGAGGCTCCTTACACAAAAACATTCAGTACTTC. This encodes CASSSIRGAGGSLHKNIQYF.

The V and J genes are TRBV28 and TRBJ2-1; TRBD2 matches 8 bases. Trimming cost V 5 bases and J 10 bases; bases outside gene matches: 19. The CDR3 has 17 amino acids. From germline, CDR1 is MDHEN and CDR2 SYDVKM. The CDR3 loop reads CASSLGGASGPSREQFF. The CDR3 region has the DNA TGTGCCAGCAGTCTGGGGGGGGCTAGCGGGCCGTCCAGGGAGCAGTTCTTC.

With respect to this clone: Other DNA sequences in the same sample also yield this CDR3. The chain joins TRBV7-2 to TRBJ2-3; no clear D gene. This CDR3 has 12 residues. V was pared by 6 bases and J by 5 bases, with 9 bases between. The germline V gene encodes CDR1 SGHTA and CDR2 FQGNSA. CDR3 loop: CASSFSRDTQYF. The CDR3, as DNA: TGTGCCAGCAGTTTCTCACGAGATACGCAGTATTTT.

The rearrangement joins TRBV7-3 to TRBJ2-2; D is undetermined. Trimming left V 5 bases short and J 1 base short, with 5 bases between. Germline V gives CDR1 SGHTA, CDR2 FQGTGA. This CDR3 region has 13 residues. CDR3 loop: CASSPMNTGELFF. The CDR3 coding sequence is TGTGCCAGCAGCCCGATGAACACCGGGGAGCTGTTTTTT.

The chain links TRBV5-4 to TRBJ2-5; 7 bases line up with TRBD1. The V segment lost 2 bases and the J segment 3 bases; nucleotides outside the gene matches: 13. Germline V gene data show CDR1 as SGHNT and CDR2 as YYREEE (reference sequence). The CDR3 has 17 amino acids. The CDR3 region is CASSFGVDRDRKETQYF. Here the CDR3 DNA reads TGTGCCAGCAGCTTTGGGGTGGATCGGGACAGAAAAGAGACCCAGTACTTC.

The chain joins TRBV5-1 to TRBJ2-7, with 9 bases lining up with TRBD2. The CDR3 consists of 16 residues. V trimming: 5 bases; J trimming: 6 bases; junction bases outside the gene matches: 15. Germline V gene lookup returns CDR1 SGHRS and CDR2 YFSETQ. The CDR3 DNA sequence: TGCGCCAGCAGATCTCTCGATAGCGGGAGAGGGTCCGAGCAGTACTTC. Protein sequence: CASRSLDSGRGSEQYF. Full variable domain (remainder filled in from reference TRBV5-1 and TRBJ2-7): KAGVTQTPRYLIKTRGQQVTLSCSPISGHRSVSWYQQTPGQGLQFLFEYFSETQRNKGNFPGRFSGRQFSNSRSEMNVSTLELGDSALYLCASRSLDSGRGSEQYFGPGTRLTVT.

In its sample, this clone was seen a few times. The chain has TRBV28 and TRBJ2-7; D possibly corresponds to TRBD1 (6 bases). V was clipped by 4 bases and J by 5 bases, with 9 bases between them. Germline CDR1 reads MDHEN; CDR2 reads SYDVKM. The CDR3 has 12 amino acids. The chain's CDR3 is CASSSDSHEQYF. For the CDR3, the DNA is TGTGCCAGCAGTTCGGACAGCCACGAGCAGTACTTC. The variable domain in full, with the rest retrieved from reference TRBV28 and TRBJ2-7, is DVKVTQSSRYLVKRTGEKVFLECVQDMDHENMFWYRQDPGLGLRLIYFSYDVKMKEKGDIPEGYSVSREKKERFSLILESASTNQTSMYLCASSSDSHEQYFGPGTRLTVT.

The chain recombines TRBV5-1 with TRBJ1-3; D unresolved. CDR3 length: 16 amino acids. CDR1 is SGHRS and CDR2 is YFSETQ in the germline V gene. Trimming took 4 bases from V and 9 from J, leaving 23 bases between them. For the CDR3, the DNA is TGCGCCAGCAGCGTCGGACGGCGGGAGCAAGGTAGCACCATATATTTT. The encoded protein is CASSVGRREQGSTIYF.

The CDR3 is CASSEGQRGLGGTDTQYF. The DNA of the CDR3 is TGTGCCAGCAGCGAAGGTCAGCGAGGGTTGGGGGGCACAGATACGCAGTATTTT. The J gene is TRBJ2-3, the V gene TRBV7-2; D tentatively fits TRBD1 or TRBD2 (5 bases each). Germline lookup yields CDR1 SGHTA and CDR2 FQGNSA. Trimming removed 5 bases at V and 1 base at J, with 22 bases between. This CDR3 comprises 18 residues.

The rearrangement links TRBV5-1 to TRBJ2-2; 9 bases are shared with TRBD1. Germline V gene sequence: CDR1 SGHRS, CDR2 YFSETQ. The junction had 4 bases not matched to a gene; V was cut back by 0 bases and J by 1 base. There are 17 residues in the CDR3. This chain's CDR3 is CASSLGTGVGNTGELFF. CDR3 coding DNA: TGCGCCAGCAGCTTGGGGACAGGGGTTGGGAACACCGGGGAGCTGTTTTTT. The full variable domain, with the rest looked up from reference TRBV5-1 and TRBJ2-2, is KAGVTQTPRYLIKTRGQQVTLSCSPISGHRSVSWYQQTPGQGLQFLFEYFSETQRNKGNFPGRFSGRQFSNSRSEMNVSTLELGDSALYLCASSLGTGVGNTGELFFGEGSRLTVL.

This sequence joins TRBV4-2 and TRBJ2-1, with D possibly TRBD2 on 7 matching bases. With 5 bases removed from V and 1 base from J, the gap between germline ends came to 18 bases. Germline V gene data show CDR1 as LGHNA and CDR2 as YNFKEQ. The CDR3 runs to 17 residues. CDR3 protein: CASSEAGAARSYNEQFF. The CDR3 coding sequence is TGTGCCAGCAGCGAGGCGGGGGCAGCGAGATCCTACAATGAGCAGTTCTTC.

J is TRBJ1-3 and V is TRBV6-6, with TRBD1 matching 7 bases. This CDR3 has 13 residues. V was clipped by 5 bases and J by 8 bases; unmatched bases: 6. CDR1 is MNHNY, CDR2 SVGAGI, per germline (reference sequence). The CDR3 bases are TGTGCCAGCAGTCCAGGGGGGGTTTACACCATATATTTT. Protein sequence: CASSPGGVYTIYF.

This chain joins TRBV11-2 and TRBJ2-1; 13 bases map to TRBD2. The CDR3 is 17 amino acids. Germline V gene data show CDR1 as SGHAT and CDR2 as FQNNGV. V lost 4 bases, J lost 3 bases, and 6 bases stayed unmatched. For the CDR3, the DNA is TGTGCCAGCAGCTCCTATTGGACTAGCGGGAGCTACAATGAGCAGTTCTTC. Its protein product is CASSSYWTSGSYNEQFF.

This chain joins TRBV5-4 and TRBJ2-7; 10 positions match TRBD1. The junction had 4 bases not matched to a gene; V was cut back by 3 bases and J by 4 bases. Germline CDR1 reads SGHNT; CDR2 reads YYREEE (reference sequence). CDR3 length equals 14 residues. Here the CDR3 DNA reads TGTGCCAGCAGCTGGGGACAGGGGAAATACGAGCAGTACTTC. Translating gives CASSWGQGKYEQYF.

The chain links TRBV5-4 to TRBJ2-1; D not certain. The CDR3 is 15 residues long. The germline V gene has CDR1 SGHNT and CDR2 YYREEE (reference sequence). With 0 bases removed from V and 6 bases from J, the gap between germline ends came to 13 bases. The CDR3 loop reads CASSLVSVKSNEQFF. CDR3 DNA: TGTGCCAGCAGCTTGGTAAGTGTGAAGTCCAATGAGCAGTTCTTC.

V usage is TRBV6-6 and J usage is TRBJ2-1; 12 positions agree with TRBD2. The CDR3 length is 16 residues. The V gene end was trimmed by 5 bases and the J gene end by 3 bases; junction bases not matched to a gene: 5. Germline CDR1 MNHNY, CDR2 SVGAGI (reference sequence). The CDR3 sequence is CASSTTSGGLYNEQFF. The CDR3 DNA sequence: TGTGCCAGCAGTACTACTAGCGGGGGGCTCTACAATGAGCAGTTCTTC.

The gene calls are TRBV28 and TRBJ1-2; D is perhaps TRBD1 (6 bases). Trimming left V 3 bases short and J 4 bases short, with 15 bases between. There are 15 residues in the CDR3. The germline V gene has CDR1 MDHEN and CDR2 SYDVKM. CDR3 region: CASSFGGGPIYGYTF. The CDR3 DNA follows: TGTGCCAGCAGTTTTGGAGGGGGACCAATCTATGGCTACACCTTC.

The count of this clone is one. The V call is TRBV6-5, the J call TRBJ1-1, with TRBD1 as a possible D gene (5 bases). CDR3 length: 14 amino acids. Trimming stripped 6 bases from V and 1 base from J, with 12 bases between. From germline, CDR1 is MNHEY and CDR2 SVGAGI. CDR3: CASRRGVGNTEAFF. The CDR3 DNA sequence: TGTGCCAGCAGGAGAGGGGTGGGGAACACTGAAGCTTTCTTT.

This clone was counted between two and nine times. Other DNA sequences in the sample encode the same CDR3. The rearrangement joins TRBV7-2 to TRBJ2-5; D not certain. CDR1 and CDR2 from the germline V gene are SGHTA and FQGNSA. The CDR3 loop spans 11 amino acids. V lost 5 bases to trimming and J lost 3 bases, with 4 bases between them. The CDR3 spells CASSREETQYF. As DNA, the CDR3 is TGTGCCAGCAGCCGCGAAGAGACCCAGTACTTC.

About this clone: Different DNA sequences within this sample yield the same CDR3. This chain links TRBV28 with TRBJ2-2; no firm D call. This CDR3 is 13 amino acids long. Between the trimmed V and J ends, which lost 3 bases and 0 bases, there was a span of 2 bases. Germline CDR1 is MDHEN and CDR2 is SYDVKM. CDR3 coding DNA: TGTGCCAGCAGTTTCTCGAACACCGGGGAGCTGTTTTTT. It yields the protein CASSFSNTGELFF.

This chain links TRBV18 with TRBJ1-4; perhaps TRBD1 as D (5 bases). This CDR3 spans 13 amino acids. Germline V gene lookup returns CDR1 KGHSH and CDR2 LQKENI. Trimming removed 6 bases from V and 8 bases from J, with 13 bases in between. The CDR3 is CASSLGVEEKLFF. The DNA for the CDR3 is TGTGCCAGCTCCCTGGGGGTAGAGGAAAAACTGTTTTTT.